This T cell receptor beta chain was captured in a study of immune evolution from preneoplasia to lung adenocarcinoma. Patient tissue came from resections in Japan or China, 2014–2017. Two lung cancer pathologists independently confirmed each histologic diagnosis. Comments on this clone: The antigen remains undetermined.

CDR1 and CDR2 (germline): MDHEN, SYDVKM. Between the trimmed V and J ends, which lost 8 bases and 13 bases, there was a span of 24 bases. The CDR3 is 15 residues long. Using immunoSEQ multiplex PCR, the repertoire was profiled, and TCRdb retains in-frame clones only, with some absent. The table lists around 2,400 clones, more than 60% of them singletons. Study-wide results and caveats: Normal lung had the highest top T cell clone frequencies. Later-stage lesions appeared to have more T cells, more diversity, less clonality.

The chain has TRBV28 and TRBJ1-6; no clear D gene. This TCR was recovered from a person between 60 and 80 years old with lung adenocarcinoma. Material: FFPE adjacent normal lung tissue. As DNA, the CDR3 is TGTGCCAGCGTCGAGCGAAGTATAGGGATGTGGCCCCTCCACTTT. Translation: CASVERSIGMWPLHF.